The clone carrying this T cell receptor beta chain was detected only a few times. CDR3 length: 14 residues. V trimming: 2 bases; J trimming: 6 bases; junction bases outside the gene matches: 4. Germline V CDR1 and CDR2: MNHEY, SVGAGI. This sample stems from a study of blood T cell repertoires in COVID-19. Assay: immunoSEQ multiplex PCR; the TCRdb copy retains only in-frame clones and omits some. The sample has approximately 84,000 clones, about 80% seen once. This chain connects TRBV6-5 to TRBJ1-2; the match to TRBD1 covers 9 bases. Material: peripheral blood. The source of this sequence is a man in his fifties or sixties with active or convalescent COVID-19. CDR3 sequence reads: CASSYRDRADGYTF. In DNA form, the CDR3 reads TGTGCCAGCAGTTACCGGGACAGGGCGGATGGCTACACCTTC.